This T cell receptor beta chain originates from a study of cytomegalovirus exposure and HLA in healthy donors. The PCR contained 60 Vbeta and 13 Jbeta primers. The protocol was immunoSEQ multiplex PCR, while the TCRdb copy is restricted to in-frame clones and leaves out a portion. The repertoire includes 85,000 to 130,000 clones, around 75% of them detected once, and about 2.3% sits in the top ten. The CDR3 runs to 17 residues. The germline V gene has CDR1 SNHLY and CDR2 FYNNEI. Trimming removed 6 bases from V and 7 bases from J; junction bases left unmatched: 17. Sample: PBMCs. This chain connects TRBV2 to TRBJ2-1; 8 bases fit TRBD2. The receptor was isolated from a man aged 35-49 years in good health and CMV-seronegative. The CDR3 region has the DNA TGTGCCAGCAGAAGGTGGGGACCCGGGACTAGGGGGAATGAGCAGTTCTTC. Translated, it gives CASRRWGPGTRGNEQFF.